This T cell receptor (beta chain) was sequenced during a study of cytomegalovirus exposure and HLA in healthy donors. At the level of the study: Early released data comprised 80 million to 100 million unique TCRs from HLA-typed donors. Regarding the study as a whole: Researchers counted roughly 160 TCR beta chains as cytomegalovirus-associated. A missense variant in DCLRE1C was later tied to TCR beta V- and J-gene trimming.

As to this clone: Antigen: not known.

Primers included in the PCR were 60 Vbeta and 13 Jbeta primers. Assay used: immunoSEQ multiplex PCR; TCRdb lists only in-frame clones, some missing. The top ten clones hold less than 10% of a sample with under 40,000 clones, roughly four fifths of them seen once. The CDR3 spans 13 residues. Germline values: CDR1 SGHRS, CDR2 YFSETQ. With 3 bases clipped from V and 5 bases from J, the junction kept 2 bases outside the gene matches. The sample was PBMCs. The TCR sequence derives from a woman aged 25 to 39 in good health and CMV-seropositive. This chain links TRBV5-1 with TRBJ2-5; 9 bases are a match to TRBD1. In DNA form, the CDR3 reads TGCGCCAGCAGCTCGGACAGGGGTGAGACCCAGTACTTC. Translated: CASSSDRGETQYF.